The entry below describes one T cell receptor beta chain. The antigen is unknown. The germline V gene encodes CDR1 KGHSH and CDR2 LQKENI. This CDR3 spans 16 amino acids. With V trimmed by 4 bases and J by 4 bases, 10 bases remained unmatched. Produced via immunoSEQ multiplex PCR; TCRdb's table is partial and in-frame only. Found here are roughly 15,000 clones, roughly four fifths of them singletons; the top ten hold 2% to 2.5%. This entry belongs to a study of OX40 agonist ivuxolimab in advanced cancers. Study-wide background: The dose of intravenous ivuxolimab that patients received every 2 weeks ranged from 0.01 to 10 mg/kg. Patients were approximately 80% male with ages roughly 23 to 85, mean approximately 62. Regarding the study as a whole: Blood T cells, both CD4+ and CD8+, expanded clonally by week 6 at 0.1 to 3.0 mg/kg.

This clonotype originated in an adult with an advanced solid tumor such as melanoma, head and neck, liver or kidney cancer. The material sequenced was CD4+ or CD8+ T cells sorted from blood, taken in a trial of the OX40 agonist ivuxolimab. The rearrangement joins TRBV18 to TRBJ1-5; 7 bases line up with TRBD1. CDR3 protein: CASSQGTVGGNQPQHF. Here the CDR3 DNA reads TGTGCCAGCTCACAAGGGACAGTCGGGGGGAATCAGCCCCAGCATTTT.